This T cell receptor beta chain was recorded in a study of T cell responses to AZD1222 COVID-19 vaccine. CDR1 and CDR2 (germline): MNHNY, SVGAGI (reference sequence). V was trimmed by 6 bases and J by 7 bases, leaving 12 bases between them. There are 12 residues in the CDR3. Repertoires were generated with immunoSEQ multiplex PCR, while TCRdb's copy carries only in-frame clones and drops some. Here the sample spans some 99,000 clones, approximately 88% being singletons. This material consisted of peripheral blood, taken 28 days after the second AZD1222 dose. J is TRBJ1-2 and V is TRBV6-6, with D unresolved. The receptor's source is an adult who received the AZD1222 COVID-19 vaccine. CDR3 sequence reads: CASRRQLSGYTF. In DNA form, the CDR3 reads TGTGCCAGCAGACGACAACTTAGTGGCTACACCTTC.